This T cell receptor (beta chain) was documented in a study of Graves' ophthalmopathy and Graves' hyperthyroidism. Whole-study findings and limits: Ophthalmopathy progression was predicted by the model at roughly 66% sensitivity and 72.22% specificity.

The diagnostic workup employed clinical symptoms, serum thyroxine, TRAb, thyroid ultrasound and orbital computed tomography. This clonotype has at least ten counts. Its antigen is not identified. CDR1 MNHNY and CDR2 SVGAGI come from the germline V gene (reference sequence). The CDR3 runs to 14 residues. After removal of 4 bases from V and 4 bases from J, the junction contained 3 bases not matched to a gene. As the template, RNA transcripts were used to amplify TCR beta CDR3 regions. The workflow started with a first-round RT-PCR run with HTBI primers and then moved on to a second-round multiplex PCR. TCRdb recomputed calls from the multiplex PCR reads with MiXCR, one row per CDR3 protein. The sample carries approximately 210,000 distinct CDR3 sequences, 25% to 35% recorded once.

The rearrangement uses TRBV6-6 and TRBJ2-5; the match to TRBD2 covers 10 bases. This receptor was identified in a man in his forties or fifties with Graves' ophthalmopathy. Sequencing input: peripheral blood. The chain's CDR3 is CASSSLAGGETQYF. The CDR3 DNA reads TGTGCCAGCAGTTCCTTAGCGGGAGGAGAGACCCAGTACTTC.